The T cell receptor (beta chain) described here comes from a study of blood T cell repertoires in COVID-19. The CDR3 extends over 14 amino acids. With 0 bases removed from V and 4 bases from J, the gap between germline ends came to 7 bases. From germline, CDR1 is ENHRY and CDR2 SYGVKD. The protocol was immunoSEQ multiplex PCR, while the TCRdb copy is restricted to in-frame clones and leaves out a portion. The table includes around 270,000 clones, 80% to 85% detected once. The genes are TRBV10-3 and TRBJ1-3; D gene uncertain. The sequence derives from a person between 65 and 79 years old with COVID-19, enrolled during active disease. Material for sequencing was peripheral blood. CDR3 bases: TGTGCCATCAGTGAGTCGGGAGGGGGAAACACCATATATTTT. Translation gives CAISESGGGNTIYF.